This passage covers 15 T cell receptor beta chains from one sample sequenced in a study of shared clonotypes between healthy human individuals. Clones were sequenced by immunoSEQ multiplex PCR, and TCRdb holds only the in-frame ones, with some missing. The sample shows approximately 2.4 million clones, almost 96% of them seen only once. What was sequenced was naive CD4+ T cells sorted from blood. This sample's subset: CD45RA+ positively selected. Every receptor here comes from a man aged 18-30 years in good health.

This clone appeared a few times. The chain uses TRBV5-8 and TRBJ2-5; D uncertain. The CDR3 contains 13 residues. Germline V lookup: CDR1 SGHTS, CDR2 YDEGEE. The ends were cut back, 0 bases at V and 1 base at J, with 4 bases in the middle. DNA for the CDR3: TGTGCCAGCAGCTTGGGCAGCCAAGAGACCCAGTACTTC. It is translated as CASSLGSQETQYF. The entire variable domain, with the rest obtained from reference TRBV5-8 and TRBJ2-5, is as follows: EAGVTQSPTHLIKTRGQQATLRCSPISGHTSVYWYQQALGLGLQFLLWYDEGEERNRGNFPPRFSGRQFPNYSSELNVNALELEDSALYLCASSLGSQETQYFGPGTRLLVL.

The rearrangement uses TRBV5-1 and TRBJ2-5; 9 positions agree with TRBD2. The CDR3 totals 17 residues. CDR1 and CDR2 from the germline V gene are SGHRS and YFSETQ. V was pared by 0 bases and J by 5 bases, with 11 bases of the junction left unmatched. CDR3 bases: TGCGCCAGCAGCTTGGAACTAGCGGGCACCTCTGGGGAGACCCAGTACTTC. This codes for CASSLELAGTSGETQYF.

V usage is TRBV2 and J usage is TRBJ2-6; D unresolved. Germline values: CDR1 SNHLY, CDR2 FYNNEI. This CDR3 contains 13 residues. Trimming stripped 10 bases from V and 0 bases from J, with 7 bases between. CDR3 amino acids: CATDDSGANVLTF. As DNA, the CDR3 is TGTGCCACAGACGACTCTGGGGCCAACGTCCTGACTTTC.

The chain has TRBV29-1 and TRBJ2-1; D unresolved. The V gene's germline CDR1 is SQVTM and CDR2 ANQGSEA. V shed 2 bases and J shed 12 bases, with 11 bases lying between them. The CDR3 is made up of 11 amino acids. The CDR3 here is CSVELQARQFF. Written as DNA, the CDR3 is TGCAGCGTTGAACTCCAAGCACGGCAGTTCTTC.

The chain recombines TRBV6-1 with TRBJ2-2; a weak D match, TRBD1 (5 bases). The CDR3 runs to 14 residues. V was pared by 4 bases and J by 3 bases, with 9 bases between. Germline V gene lookup returns CDR1 MNHNS and CDR2 SASEGT. This chain's CDR3 is CASSVRTYTGELFF. For the CDR3, the DNA is TGTGCCAGCAGTGTGAGGACATACACCGGGGAGCTGTTTTTT.

The V call is TRBV27, the J call TRBJ2-7; TRBD2 matches at 8 bases. With 6 bases clipped from V and 3 bases from J, the junction kept 4 bases outside the gene matches. Looked up from germline, CDR1 is MNHEY and CDR2 is SMNVEV (reference sequence). This CDR3 is built from 13 residues. CDR3 loop: CASRLSGSYEQYF. The DNA of the CDR3 is TGTGCCAGCAGGTTAAGCGGGAGCTACGAGCAGTACTTC.

The CDR3 region is CASSPEVAKNIQYF. The CDR3 nucleotides read TGTGCCAGCTCACCTGAGGTAGCCAAAAACATTCAGTACTTC. The genes are TRBV18 and TRBJ2-4; D call uncertain. V was cut by 3 bases and J by 0 bases, with 6 bases left in between. Germline values: CDR1 KGHSH, CDR2 LQKENI. This CDR3 contains 14 residues.

This chain links TRBV7-9 with TRBJ1-2, with TRBD1 as a possible D gene (5 bases). The CDR3 length is 15 residues. Looked up from germline, CDR1 is SEHNR and CDR2 is FQNEAQ (reference sequence). Deletions cut 4 bases from V and 3 bases from J, with 15 bases between. CDR3 coding DNA: TGTGCCAGCAGCTCCGGGACGTTGGGACACTATGGCTACACCTTC. Its protein product is CASSSGTLGHYGYTF.

The chain carries TRBV6-1 and TRBJ1-5, with 10 nucleotides matching TRBD1. This CDR3 spans 15 amino acids. Unmatched junction bases numbered 6, after V lost 4 bases and J lost 6 bases. Germline CDR1 is MNHNS and CDR2 is SASEGT. CDR3 nucleotides: TGTGCCAGCAGTGGACAGGGGGCTTTCGGTCAGCCCCAGCATTTT. This sequence encodes CASSGQGAFGQPQHF.

The chain combines TRBV5-1 with TRBJ1-2; D ambiguous. Trimming cost V 2 bases and J 4 bases, with 12 bases left between them. Germline V lookup: CDR1 SGHRS, CDR2 YFSETQ. The CDR3 sequence is 14 residues long. The CDR3 sequence is CASSFYGSSYGYTF. The CDR3 coding sequence is TGCGCCAGCAGCTTTTACGGCTCTTCCTATGGCTACACCTTC. Full variable domain (remainder filled in from reference TRBV5-1 and TRBJ1-2): KAGVTQTPRYLIKTRGQQVTLSCSPISGHRSVSWYQQTPGQGLQFLFEYFSETQRNKGNFPGRFSGRQFSNSRSEMNVSTLELGDSALYLCASSFYGSSYGYTFGSGTRLTVV.

On this clone itself: This sample includes further DNA sequences coding for the same CDR3. The chain combines TRBV5-1 with TRBJ2-3, with TRBD2 as a possible D gene (6 bases). The CDR3 is 14 amino acids. The germline V and J ends were trimmed by 0 bases and 2 bases, with 7 bases remaining between them. Germline-derived CDR1 and CDR2 are SGHRS and YFSETQ. The chain's CDR3 is CASSLGDFTDTQYF. The CDR3 DNA reads TGCGCCAGCAGCTTGGGGGACTTCACAGATACGCAGTATTTT.

The table lists this clone with a count of one. The rearrangement links TRBV14 to TRBJ2-5; TRBD2 matches 13 bases. Germline V lookup: CDR1 SGHDN, CDR2 FVKESK. The length of the CDR3 is 16 residues. After removal of 4 bases from V and 2 bases from J, the junction contained 4 bases not matched to a gene. CDR3 bases: TGTGCCAGCAGCCTAGGGACTAGCGGGACACAAGAGACCCAGTACTTC. Translation: CASSLGTSGTQETQYF.

This clone came up once. This sequence joins TRBV18 and TRBJ1-1; possibly TRBD1 for D (5 bases). CDR1 KGHSH and CDR2 LQKENI come from the germline V gene. Deletions cut 2 bases from V and 0 bases from J, with 10 bases between. This CDR3 is built from 15 residues. CDR3 sequence (DNA): TGTGCCAGCTCACCATCCGGGACGATGAACACTGAAGCTTTCTTT. Encoded protein: CASSPSGTMNTEAFF.

This rearrangement joins TRBV7-9 to TRBJ2-1; 11 bases map to TRBD2. This CDR3 is built from 15 residues. V lost 5 bases and J lost 6; bases outside the gene matches: 6. Germline assignment: CDR1 SEHNR and CDR2 FQNEAQ (reference sequence). CDR3 sequence: CASSQGTSGSNEQFF. The DNA of the CDR3 is TGTGCCAGCAGCCAAGGGACTAGCGGCTCCAATGAGCAGTTCTTC.

The gene calls are TRBV7-9 and TRBJ2-3, with 11 positions matching TRBD2. This CDR3 spans 16 amino acids. J was trimmed by 5 bases and V by 4 bases; bases with no gene match: 8. Germline values: CDR1 SEHNR, CDR2 FQNEAQ (reference sequence). The CDR3 coding sequence is TGTGCCAGCAGCTCAGGGGCTAGCGGGAGGAAAGATACGCAGTATTTT. This translates into CASSSGASGRKDTQYF.